Below, 3 T cell receptor beta chains from the same sample are listed, as sequenced in a study of beta chain features in type 1 diabetes. The entirety of the isolated RNA underwent reverse transcription, so expressed TCRB transcripts were sequenced. The repertoire was sequenced with immunoSEQ multiplex PCR; TCRdb's copy has only in-frame clones and lacks some. The profile shows approximately 100,000 clones, under 30% of them singletons. Study-wide results and caveats: TCRB CDR3s were moderately but significantly shorter in Type 1 diabetes patients in all four CD4+ subsets.

These TCRs' antigens remain unknown. Material: central memory CD4+ T cells from blood. All receptors derive from a woman aged 18-30 years with type 1 diabetes.

The V gene is TRBV30, the J gene TRBJ1-2; 8 nucleotides match TRBD1. CDR3 length equals 13 residues. V lost 4 bases, J lost 4 bases, and 5 bases stayed unmatched. Germline V lookup: CDR1 GTSNPN, CDR2 SVGIG (reference sequence). This chain's CDR3 is CAWTAGGGYGYTF. The CDR3 region has the DNA TGTGCCTGGACAGCAGGGGGCGGCTATGGCTACACCTTC.

V usage is TRBV7-9 and J usage is TRBJ1-1; 7 bases fit TRBD1. The CDR3 totals 18 residues. CDR1 is SEHNR and CDR2 is FQNEAQ in the germline V gene (reference sequence). V shed 5 bases, J shed 2 bases, and the junction held 17 bases outside the gene matches. The CDR3 here is CASSPDRQGLRTNTEAFF. The DNA for the CDR3 is TGTGCCAGCAGCCCGGACAGGCAGGGACTGAGGACCAACACTGAAGCTTTCTTT.

This clone was counted a few times. V is TRBV5-1 and J is TRBJ2-5, with 7 bases fitting TRBD2. J gave up 2 bases and V 4 bases, and 5 bases lay outside the gene matches. The length of the CDR3 is 14 residues. Germline loops: CDR1 SGHRS, CDR2 YFSETQ. The CDR3, as DNA: TGCGCCAGCAGCGTCGGGACTACTCAAGAGACCCAGTACTTC. As protein: CASSVGTTQETQYF.